What follows are 25 T cell receptor beta chains derived from one specimen sequenced in a study of T cells in Graves' hyperthyroidism and ophthalmopathy. There were TCR beta CDR3 regions amplified from RNA transcripts. Initially, a first-round RT-PCR of the TCR CDR3 employed the HTBI primer set. MiXCR, applied by TCRdb to the multiplex PCR reads, yields one record per CDR3 protein. The table includes fewer than 650,000 distinct CDR3 sequences, roughly 15% detected once. The sequencing sample was made of blood. The receptors come from a woman aged 40 to 50 with Graves' ophthalmopathy.

This clonotype came up many times. V usage is TRBV27 and J usage is TRBJ2-2; D uncertain. The V gene lost 5 bases and the J gene lost 4 bases, with 8 bases spanning the gap. This CDR3 spans 13 amino acids. Germline lookup yields CDR1 MNHEY and CDR2 SMNVEV (reference sequence). The CDR3 protein is CASSNRATGELFF. The DNA of the CDR3 is TGTGCCAGCAGTAACCGAGCCACCGGGGAGCTGTTTTTT.

This clonotype was counted many times. The CDR3 protein is CASSYSGSSGANVLTF. In DNA form, the CDR3 reads TGTGCCAGCAGTTACTCAGGGAGCTCTGGGGCCAACGTCCTGACTTTC. The chain couples TRBV6-5 to TRBJ2-6; the D gene is possibly TRBD2 (5 bases). V was clipped by 0 bases and J by 0 bases, with 6 bases between them. The CDR3 totals 16 residues. Germline V gene data show CDR1 as MNHEY and CDR2 as SVGAGI.

The chain has TRBV30 and TRBJ1-6; D not resolved. Germline CDR1 is GTSNPN and CDR2 is SVGIG (reference sequence). Trimming took off 1 base at V and 12 bases at J, with 7 bases between the two ends. The CDR3 covers 11 residues. The chain's CDR3 is CAWSASGPLHF. For the CDR3, the DNA is TGTGCCTGGAGTGCTTCTGGACCCCTCCACTTT.

The sample holds many counts of this clonotype. The rearrangement joins TRBV19 to TRBJ2-7; 9 bases are a match to TRBD2. The CDR3 length is 16 residues. Unmatched junction bases numbered 11, after V lost 6 bases and J lost 2 bases. Germline lookup yields CDR1 LNHDA and CDR2 SQIVND (reference sequence). The CDR3 loop is CASSVVAGDRTYEQYF. Here the CDR3 DNA reads TGTGCCAGTAGCGTAGTAGCGGGAGACCGAACCTACGAGCAGTACTTC.

In its sample, this clonotype was seen many times. The chain carries TRBV19 and TRBJ1-1; D not certain. V lost 2 bases, J lost 1 base, and 11 bases lay in between. The CDR3 length is 15 residues. The germline V gene has CDR1 LNHDA and CDR2 SQIVND (reference sequence). Here the CDR3 reads CASSILARWNTEAFF. The CDR3 DNA sequence: TGTGCCAGTAGTATACTGGCCCGATGGAACACTGAAGCTTTCTTT.

The sample holds many counts of this clonotype. The CDR3 DNA follows: TGTGCCAGCAGTTGGAGCGGCCTGAACACCGGGGAGCTGTTTTTT. It is translated as CASSWSGLNTGELFF. This chain uses TRBV6-5 with TRBJ2-2; maybe TRBD2 (5 bases). The CDR3 covers 15 residues. The germline V and J ends were trimmed by 4 bases and 1 base, with 10 bases remaining between them. The germline CDR1 and CDR2 sequences are MNHEY and SVGAGI.

This chain links TRBV10-3 with TRBJ1-3; no clear D. Germline lookup yields CDR1 ENHRY and CDR2 SYGVKD. CDR3 length: 16 residues. V was clipped by 5 bases and J by 4 bases, with 18 bases between them. The CDR3 nucleotides are TGTGCCATCAGTCCCCCCTGGACTTCGGGGGGAAACACCATATATTTT. Translation gives CAISPPWTSGGNTIYF.

This clonotype was recorded at least ten times. The chain joins TRBV6-5 to TRBJ2-5, with TRBD1 matching over 8 bases. The CDR3 covers 15 residues. Germline V lookup: CDR1 MNHEY, CDR2 SVGAGI. Losses at the gene ends were 2 bases for V and 5 bases for J; bases not matched to a gene: 7. DNA for the CDR3: TGTGCCAGCAGTTACCGGTCAGGGGGCCGGGAGACCCAGTACTTC. Translation gives CASSYRSGGRETQYF.

The chain combines TRBV9 with TRBJ2-7; TRBD1 agrees at 7 bases. The J segment lost 5 bases and the V segment lost 3 bases, leaving 11 bases of the junction unmatched. The CDR3 extends over 15 amino acids. Germline V gene lookup returns CDR1 SGDLS and CDR2 YYNGEE. This CDR3 is CASSGRDRSVDEQYF. CDR3 coding DNA: TGTGCCAGCAGCGGACGGGACAGATCGGTGGACGAGCAGTACTTC. The full variable domain, rest sourced from reference TRBV9 and TRBJ2-7, is DSGVTQTPKHLITATGQRVTLRCSPRSGDLSVYWYQQSLDQGLQFLIQYYNGEERAKGNILERFSAQQFPDLHSELNLSSLELGDSALYFCASSGRDRSVDEQYFGPGTRLTVT.

This clonotype was seen at least ten times. J is TRBJ1-1 and V is TRBV6-2 or TRBV6-3; D is unclear. This CDR3 has 15 amino acids. With 2 bases removed from V and 2 bases from J, the gap between germline ends came to 12 bases. From germline, CDR1 is MNHEY and CDR2 SVGEGT. CDR3 DNA: TGTGCCAGCAGTTACCGGTTACCGGGAAACACTGAAGCTTTCTTT. Protein: CASSYRLPGNTEAFF.

This clonotype was found many times. The V and J genes are TRBV7-8 and TRBJ1-1; D might be TRBD1 (5 bases). Germline V CDR1 and CDR2: SGHVS, FQNEAQ. Between the trimmed V and J ends, which lost 7 bases and 7 bases, there was a span of 16 bases. This CDR3 spans 13 amino acids. The CDR3 is CASNNPGWDEAFF. The CDR3 coding sequence is TGTGCCAGCAACAACCCAGGGTGGGATGAAGCTTTCTTT.

V and J are TRBV3-1 and TRBJ2-7; 10 positions agree with TRBD2. CDR1 and CDR2 (germline): LGHDT, YNNKEL (reference sequence). The CDR3 has 14 residues. Trimming took 3 bases from V and 4 from J; bases not matched to a gene: 3. For the CDR3, the DNA is TGTGCCAGCAGCCACCTAGCGGGAGATTACGAGCAGTACTTC. Its translation: CASSHLAGDYEQYF.

The genes are TRBV18 and TRBJ2-7; D is uncertain. Trimming shortened V by 2 bases and J by 3 bases, and 11 bases separated the two germline ends. This CDR3 is built from 14 residues. Germline CDR1 reads KGHSH; CDR2 reads LQKENI. The CDR3 nucleotides are TGTGCCAGCTCACCAAGTAATAGCATCTACGAGCAGTACTTC. The encoded protein is CASSPSNSIYEQYF.

The table lists this clonotype with many counts. The rearrangement uses TRBV10-3 and TRBJ1-1, with TRBD1 matching over 10 bases. The CDR3 sequence is 17 residues long. The V segment lost 2 bases and the J segment 4 bases; nucleotides outside the gene matches: 10. Germline loops: CDR1 ENHRY, CDR2 SYGVKD. In DNA form, the CDR3 reads TGTGCCATCAGTGAGCGGGGACAGGGGATTGGGATCACTGAAGCTTTCTTT. Translating it yields CAISERGQGIGITEAFF.

At least ten counts were recorded for this clonotype. The gene calls are TRBV28 and TRBJ2-7, with 10 bases fitting TRBD2. Germline lookup yields CDR1 MDHEN and CDR2 SYDVKM. This CDR3 comprises 15 residues. V lost 2 bases to trimming and J lost 7 bases; unmatched junction nucleotides: 8. The chain's CDR3 is CASSLGSSGSYEQYF. Here the CDR3 DNA reads TGTGCCAGCAGTTTAGGGTCTAGCGGGAGCTATGAGCAGTACTTC.

This clonotype was detected ten times or more. The chain joins TRBV24-1 to TRBJ2-5, with TRBD1 matching over 9 bases. Per germline, CDR1 KGHDR and CDR2 SFDVKD. V dropped 3 bases and J dropped 5; count of bases not matched to a gene: 9. The CDR3 is 16 amino acids. CDR3 protein: CATSDQYGTGLETQYF. For the CDR3, the DNA is TGTGCCACCAGTGATCAATATGGGACAGGGCTGGAGACCCAGTACTTC.

The chain joins TRBV27 to TRBJ2-7; 8 bases fit TRBD1. The V gene's germline CDR1 is MNHEY and CDR2 SMNVEV (reference sequence). The CDR3 has 16 amino acids. The V segment lost 5 bases and the J segment 0 bases; nucleotides outside the gene matches: 9. In nucleotides, the CDR3 is TGTGCCAGCAGTCCCACCAGGGGGCTAGGCTCCTACGAGCAGTACTTC. It is translated as CASSPTRGLGSYEQYF.

This clonotype turned up a few times. The CDR3 DNA is TGTGCCAGCAGCTTATACCCCCCCTCACTAGCGGCTAGCACAGATACGCAGTATTTT. It translates to CASSLYPPSLAASTDTQYF. This chain links TRBV7-2 with TRBJ2-3; the match to TRBD2 covers 8 bases. Germline values: CDR1 SGHTA, CDR2 FQGNSA. There are 19 residues in the CDR3. J gave up 0 bases and V 2 bases, and 13 bases lay outside the gene matches.

This clonotype appeared once. The chain recombines TRBV7-9 with TRBJ1-2; D remains unclear. This CDR3 is 15 amino acids long. Trimming took 3 bases from V and 4 from J, leaving 15 bases between them. Per the germline V gene, CDR1 is SEHNR and CDR2 is FQNEAQ (reference sequence). CDR3 protein: CASSLQAEAAYGYTF. The CDR3 DNA follows: TGTGCCAGCAGCTTGCAGGCCGAAGCAGCCTATGGCTACACCTTC.

This clonotype has at least ten counts. One end of the junction does not line up with germline, which may come from a read error. The rearrangement joins TRBV6-5 to TRBJ1-3; 9 bases map to TRBD1. The germline V gene encodes CDR1 MNHEY and CDR2 SVGAGI. The CDR3 totals 16 residues. The CDR3 loop reads CASSYTQGAKGNTTYF. Here the CDR3 DNA reads TGTGCCAGCAGTTACACACAGGGGGCGAAGGGAAACACCACATATTTT.

CDR3 nucleotide sequence: TGTGCCACCAGCATATCCCTGACAGGGGTGGGTGGCTACACCTTC. This translates into CATSISLTGVGGYTF. V usage is TRBV15 and J usage is TRBJ1-2; TRBD1 agrees at 8 bases. The V segment lost 4 bases and the J segment 7 bases; nucleotides outside the gene matches: 11. The CDR3 runs 15 residues. Germline loops: CDR1 LNHNV, CDR2 YYDKDF (reference sequence).

This clonotype was seen many times. J is TRBJ2-5 and V is TRBV11-1, with 7 bases matching TRBD2. The CDR3 consists of 14 residues. V shed 6 bases, J shed 5 bases, and the junction held 9 bases outside the gene matches. Germline V gives CDR1 SGHAT, CDR2 FQDESV (reference sequence). The CDR3 nucleotides are TGTGCCAGCAGTCCACCGGGACTATACGAGACCCAGTACTTC. It encodes CASSPPGLYETQYF.

The chain carries TRBV29-1 and TRBJ2-2; D is ambiguous. V lost 5 bases and J lost 4, with 5 bases in between. Germline loops: CDR1 SQVTM, CDR2 ANQGSEA. This CDR3 has 11 amino acids. This chain's CDR3 is CSVKFTGELFF. In nucleotides, the CDR3 is TGCAGCGTTAAGTTCACCGGGGAGCTGTTTTTT.

This clonotype was seen ten or more times. The rearrangement uses TRBV7-8 and TRBJ2-5, with D possibly matching TRBD1 (6 bases). Per the germline V gene, CDR1 is SGHVS and CDR2 is FQNEAQ. The CDR3 contains 14 residues. Trimming pared 5 bases from V and 5 bases from J, leaving 15 bases between. For the CDR3, the DNA is TGTGCCAGCAGCACCAACAGGGATGGGGAGACCCAGTACTTC. Encoded protein: CASSTNRDGETQYF.

The rearrangement links TRBV24-1 to TRBJ2-2; the D gene is possibly TRBD2 (5 bases). Germline CDR1 reads KGHDR; CDR2 reads SFDVKD. The CDR3 contains 17 residues. V gave up 3 bases and J gave up 4 bases, with 17 bases separating them. CDR3 amino acids: CATSDPGREYLTGELFF. The DNA for the CDR3 is TGTGCCACCAGTGATCCCGGACGGGAATATCTCACCGGGGAGCTGTTTTTT.